The present entry profiles one T cell receptor (beta chain) with its context. What it recognizes is unknown. The entry originates in a study of graft-versus-host responses after intestinal transplantation. Study summary: Recipients were given multivisceral, liver-intestinal, or isolated intestinal transplants. Study-wide results and caveats: Marrow from the recipient contained GvH clones, some of which had appeared first in ileum or blood.

Losses at the gene ends were 5 bases for V and 4 bases for J; bases not matched to a gene: 6. Germline values: CDR1 LNHNV, CDR2 YYDKDF (reference sequence). This CDR3 comprises 16 residues. Sequencing used immunoSEQ multiplex PCR; TCRdb keeps in-frame clones, though not all of them. This sample yields 86,000 or so clones, of which 75% to 95% are seen a single time; approximately 5.6% belongs to the top ten. The gene calls are TRBV15 and TRBJ2-5; the match to TRBD2 covers 14 bases. Sequencing used unstimulated CD8+ T cells sorted from spleen or lymph node cells, obtained before intestinal transplant. The sequence derives from a human donor who received an intestinal transplant. The CDR3 DNA sequence: TGTGCCACCAGCGGGGGGACTAGCGGGAGTTCAGAGACCCAGTACTTC. It specifies CATSGGTSGSSETQYF.